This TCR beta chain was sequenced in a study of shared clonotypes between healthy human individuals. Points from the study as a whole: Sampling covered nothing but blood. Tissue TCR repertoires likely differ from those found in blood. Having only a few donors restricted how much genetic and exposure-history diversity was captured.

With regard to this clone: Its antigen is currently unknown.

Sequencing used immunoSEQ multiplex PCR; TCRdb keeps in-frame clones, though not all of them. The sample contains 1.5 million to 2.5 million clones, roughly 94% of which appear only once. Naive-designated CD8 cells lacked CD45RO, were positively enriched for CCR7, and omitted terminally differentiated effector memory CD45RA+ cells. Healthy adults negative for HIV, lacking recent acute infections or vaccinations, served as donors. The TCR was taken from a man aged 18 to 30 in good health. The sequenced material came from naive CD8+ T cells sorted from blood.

The CDR3 DNA reads as TGTGCCAGCAGCTTGGGGACTAGCGGCCTCTACGAGCAGTACTTC. It codes for CASSLGTSGLYEQYF. The chain couples TRBV5-6 to TRBJ2-7, with 10 bases matching TRBD2. Germline CDR1 reads SGHDT; CDR2 reads YYEEEE. The CDR3 extends over 15 amino acids. The J segment lost 3 bases and the V segment lost 0 bases, leaving 3 bases of the junction unmatched. The full variable domain, rest sourced from reference TRBV5-6 and TRBJ2-7, is DAGVTQSPTHLIKTRGQQVTLRCSPKSGHDTVSWYQQALGQGPQFIFQYYEEEERQRGNFPDRFSGHQFPNYSSELNVNALLLGDSALYLCASSLGTSGLYEQYFGPGTRLTVT.